This T cell receptor beta chain was retrieved from a study of blood T cell dynamics during melanoma immunotherapy. This sample's time point: week 3, after first cycle of checkpoint inhibitor. Here immunoSEQ multiplex PCR was the method, and the copy in TCRdb shows in-frame clones only, minus some. The repertoire holds more than 10,000 clones, with roughly 80% as singletons. V lost 6 bases to trimming and J lost 4 bases, with 6 bases between them. CDR3 length equals 10 residues. In germline, CDR1 is DFQATT, CDR2 SNEGSKA (reference sequence). The receptor was derived from a human donor with melanoma. The gene calls are TRBV20-1 and TRBJ1-1, with unresolved D. The specimen comprised blood, sampled from a patient treated with checkpoint blockade. As DNA, the CDR3 is TGCAGTGCCTCGACCACTGAAGCTTTCTTT. Its protein is CSASTTEAFF.